This T cell receptor beta chain came from a study of T cell repertoires in cytomegalovirus infection (dated by TCRdb to 2018 to 2020). Concerning the study at large: The peptide stimulations were aimed at well-studied HLA-B-restricted epitopes as well as recently identified HLA-C-restricted CMV epitopes, whose presentation resists viral immunomodulation. Donor HLA type was relevant to the analysis, because carriage of CMV infection together with the matching HLA type was indicated by public TCR beta signatures. The research as a whole found: The ex vivo response was dominated by HLA-C-restricted CMV-specific TCR beta clonotypes, which also provided the single most frequent clonotype in two of eight donors. In both this cohort and an independent roughly 360-donor cohort, the cumulative frequency of public TCR beta family members distinguished carriers of CMV infection plus the relevant HLA type.

Sequencing was performed on an Illumina HiSeq 1500. TCRdb reworked the public reads: Q25 trimming with fastp, MiXCR clone assembly, productive beta chains retained. Identical CDR3 proteins give one entry, which carries the most common genes and DNA. For this sample the table gives 800,000 to 950,000 distinct CDR3 sequences, of which around a third were detected only once. Roughly an eighth of the sample goes to the ten largest clones. The treatment or condition label of this sample denotes: in vitro stimulation with specific CMV peptide epitopes to enrich CMV-specific T cells. For this clonotype: Its antigen specificity is not known. No much larger clone exists at a distance of one base, and base qualities are not known.

CDR1 and CDR2 (SGHVS, FQNEAQ) derive from the germline V gene. V lost 2 bases and J lost 6 bases; the stretch between them is 8 bases long. From the cysteine through the phenylalanine, the CDR3 covers 13 amino acids. The sequence is cut down to CDR3 DNA, 39 bases in frame from base 1. The sample was cultured CD8+ T cells from PBMCs, taken from culture after CMV antigen stimulation. Recombination linked TRBV7-8 to TRBJ2-1; the best D guess is TRBD1, with 6 bases matching. This clonotype originated in a human donor in good health (CMV status not recorded). Some clones in this sample may be carry-over from other donors' samples. CDR3 sequence: CASSLIGGNEQFF. The DNA is TGTGCCAGCAGCTTAATAGGGGGCAATGAGCAGTTCTTC. With all but the CDR3 taken from the reference TRBV7-8 and TRBJ2-1 genes, the full variable domain is: GAGVSQSPRYKVAKRGQDVALRCDPISGHVSLFWYQQALGQGPEFLTYFQNEAQLDKSGLPSDRFFAERPEGSVSTLKIQRTQQEDSAVYLCASSLIGGNEQFFGPGTRLTVL.